Below are 4 T cell receptor beta chains sequenced from a single sample in a study of cytomegalovirus exposure and HLA in healthy donors. Assay: immunoSEQ multiplex PCR; the TCRdb copy retains only in-frame clones and omits some. Here the sample spans about 240,000 clones, 86% being singletons. The sample consisted of PBMCs. These receptors were taken from a woman aged 30 to 39 in good health and CMV-seropositive.

The gene calls are TRBV27 and TRBJ1-1; no reliable D call. The CDR3 is made up of 13 amino acids. V lost 2 bases to trimming and J lost 6 bases, with 10 bases between them. CDR1 is MNHEY, CDR2 SMNVEV, per germline (reference sequence). CDR3 loop: CASSLIPGAEAFF. In DNA form, the CDR3 reads TGTGCCAGCAGTTTAATCCCAGGCGCTGAAGCTTTCTTT.

This clone appeared a few times. For the CDR3, the DNA is TGTGCCAGCAGTCATGGGTATGGGGGCTCCGAGCAGTACTTC. Residues: CASSHGYGGSEQYF. The J gene is TRBJ2-7, the V gene TRBV27; D is possibly TRBD1 (6 bases). This CDR3 comprises 14 residues. Trimming shortened V by 5 bases and J by 6 bases, and 17 bases separated the two germline ends. The germline gives CDR1 MNHEY, CDR2 SMNVEV (reference sequence).

The chain links TRBV4-1 to TRBJ1-2, with 8 positions matching TRBD1. Germline-derived CDR1 and CDR2 are MGHRA and YSYEKL. This CDR3 is 13 amino acids long. With 4 bases clipped from V and 3 bases from J, the junction kept 1 base outside the gene matches. The CDR3 sequence: CASSRGQDYGYTF. Written as DNA, the CDR3 is TGCGCCAGCAGCCGGGGACAGGACTATGGCTACACCTTC.

This chain connects TRBV10-3 to TRBJ1-1; D ambiguous. The V gene lost 4 bases and the J gene lost 0 bases, with 12 bases spanning the gap. CDR3 size: 15 residues. Germline CDR1 and CDR2: ENHRY and SYGVKD. CDR3 nucleotide sequence: TGTGCCATCAGTGGGAGCTCAACGTTGAACACTGAAGCTTTCTTT. This gives the protein CAISGSSTLNTEAFF.